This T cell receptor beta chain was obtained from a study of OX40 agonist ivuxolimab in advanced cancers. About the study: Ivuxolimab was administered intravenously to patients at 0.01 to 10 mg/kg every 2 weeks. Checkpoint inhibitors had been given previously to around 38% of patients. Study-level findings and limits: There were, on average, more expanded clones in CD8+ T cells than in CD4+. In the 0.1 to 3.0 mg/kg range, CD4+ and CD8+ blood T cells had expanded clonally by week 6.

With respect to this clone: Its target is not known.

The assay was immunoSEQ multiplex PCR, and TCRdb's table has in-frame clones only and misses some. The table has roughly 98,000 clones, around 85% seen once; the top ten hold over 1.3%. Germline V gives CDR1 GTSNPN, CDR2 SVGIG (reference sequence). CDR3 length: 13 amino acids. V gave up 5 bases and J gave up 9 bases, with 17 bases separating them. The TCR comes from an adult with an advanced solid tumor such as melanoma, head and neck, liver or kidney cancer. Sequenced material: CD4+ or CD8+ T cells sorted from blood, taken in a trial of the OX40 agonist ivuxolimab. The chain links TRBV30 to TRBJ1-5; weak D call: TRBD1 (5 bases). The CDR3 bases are TGTGCCTGGGGGACGGGGTTGGGACGGCCCCAGCATTTT. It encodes CAWGTGLGRPQHF.